The 14 T cell receptor beta chains given below trace back to one sample, sequenced in a study of blood T cell repertoires in COVID-19. Data came from immunoSEQ multiplex PCR; TCRdb stores just in-frame clones and leaves some out. The profile shows 20,000 or so clones, 84% of them singletons. The sample was peripheral blood. These receptors came from a man between 35 and 55 years old with acute or convalescent COVID-19.

The count of this clone is one. This chain links TRBV5-1 with TRBJ2-5; the match to TRBD2 covers 10 bases. The CDR3 length is 16 residues. V shed 3 bases and J 0 bases; nucleotides not matched to a gene: 5. Germline values: CDR1 SGHRS, CDR2 YFSETQ. The chain's CDR3 is CASSWGTSADQETQYF. DNA of the CDR3: TGCGCCAGCAGCTGGGGGACTAGCGCAGACCAAGAGACCCAGTACTTC. Supplemented by reference TRBV5-1 and TRBJ2-5, the full variable domain reads KAGVTQTPRYLIKTRGQQVTLSCSPISGHRSVSWYQQTPGQGLQFLFEYFSETQRNKGNFPGRFSGRQFSNSRSEMNVSTLELGDSALYLCASSWGTSADQETQYFGPGTRLLVL.

V is TRBV7-9 and J is TRBJ2-7, with TRBD1 matching 9 bases. The CDR3 loop spans 19 amino acids. With V trimmed by 1 base and J by 1 base, 14 bases remained unmatched. Germline V gene sequence: CDR1 SEHNR, CDR2 FQNEAQ (reference sequence). CDR3 region: CASSLVLWDRDYLSYEQYF. CDR3 DNA: TGTGCCAGCAGCTTAGTCTTATGGGACAGGGACTATTTATCCTACGAGCAGTACTTC.

This sequence joins TRBV7-9 and TRBJ1-4; 7 nucleotides align to TRBD1. V lost 4 bases to trimming and J lost 2 bases; unmatched junction nucleotides: 4. The CDR3 runs 15 residues. Looked up from germline, CDR1 is SEHNR and CDR2 is FQNEAQ (reference sequence). CDR3 nucleotides: TGTGCCAGCAGCTCCCCGGGACAGACTAATGAAAAACTGTTTTTT. This codes for CASSSPGQTNEKLFF.

The chain uses TRBV6-6 and TRBJ1-6; 8 positions agree with TRBD1. Trimming removed 11 bases from V and 6 bases from J; junction bases left unmatched: 9. Germline CDR1 MNHNY, CDR2 SVGAGI (reference sequence). This CDR3 is built from 14 residues. DNA of the CDR3: TGTGCCGAGAAAGGACAGGGTTTTAATTCACCCCTCCACTTT. This codes for CAEKGQGFNSPLHF.

V gene TRBV4-2 combines with J gene TRBJ1-5, with 7 bases that match TRBD1. Germline V gives CDR1 LGHNA, CDR2 YNFKEQ. CDR3 length: 18 residues. J gave up 6 bases and V 0 bases, and 14 bases lay outside the gene matches. The CDR3 spells CASSQDEGAGQSSQPQHF. In DNA form, the CDR3 reads TGTGCCAGCAGCCAAGATGAGGGTGCGGGACAGTCCAGTCAGCCCCAGCATTTT.

The chain joins TRBV7-2 to TRBJ1-3; D ambiguous. From germline, CDR1 is SGHTA and CDR2 FQGNSA. Between the trimmed V and J ends, which lost 3 bases and 1 base, there was a span of 10 bases. The CDR3 has 15 amino acids. The CDR3 region is CASSFSLGSGNTIYF. DNA for the CDR3: TGTGCCAGCAGCTTCTCCCTCGGGTCTGGAAACACCATATATTTT.

V is TRBV7-9 and J is TRBJ2-4, with a possible D match to TRBD2 (6 bases). CDR3 length: 14 residues. From germline, CDR1 is SEHNR and CDR2 FQNEAQ (reference sequence). The ends were cut back, 5 bases at V and 2 bases at J, with 10 bases in the middle. In nucleotides, the CDR3 is TGTGCCAGCAGCCCCCGGGGGTCCAAAAACATTCAGTACTTC. As protein: CASSPRGSKNIQYF.

The V call is TRBV3-1 (or the pseudogene TRBV3-2), the J call TRBJ2-5; TRBD1 matches at 7 bases. V dropped 0 bases and J dropped 5; count of bases not matched to a gene: 15. The CDR3 runs 18 residues. Looked up from germline, CDR1 is LGHDT and CDR2 is YNNKEL (reference sequence). As DNA, the CDR3 is TGTGCCAGCAGCCAAGAACAGTCCGGGACAGCAGGGTGGGAGACCCAGTACTTC. Translation gives CASSQEQSGTAGWETQYF.

This clone was recorded a few times. The chain links TRBV7-8 to TRBJ1-5; D is ambiguous. This CDR3 has 16 amino acids. Trimming pared 7 bases from V and 5 bases from J, leaving 21 bases between. Germline V gives CDR1 SGHVS, CDR2 FQNEAQ. The CDR3 here is CASNKGGGRRDQPQHF. The DNA of the CDR3 is TGTGCCAGCAACAAAGGCGGAGGGAGAAGGGATCAGCCCCAGCATTTT.

The rearrangement links TRBV6-5 to TRBJ2-3, with TRBD2 as a possible D gene (7 bases). V was trimmed by 6 bases and J by 0 bases, leaving 13 bases between them. CDR1 and CDR2 from the germline V gene are MNHEY and SVGAGI. This CDR3 contains 15 residues. For the CDR3, the DNA is TGTGCCAGCAGCCGGGGGGCCTCTAGCACAGATACGCAGTATTTT. It yields the protein CASSRGASSTDTQYF.

This clone was seen once. This chain joins TRBV6-5 and TRBJ1-1; the match to TRBD1 covers 7 bases. The CDR3 runs 14 residues. Per the germline V gene, CDR1 is MNHEY and CDR2 is SVGAGI. Trimming took 11 bases from V and 1 from J; bases not matched to a gene: 10. The CDR3 here is CALGARDRNTEAFF. The CDR3 DNA follows: TGTGCCCTAGGTGCTCGGGACAGGAACACTGAAGCTTTCTTT.

This chain uses TRBV15 with TRBJ2-5, with D perhaps matching TRBD1 (5 bases). CDR3 length: 13 residues. CDR1 is LNHNV and CDR2 is YYDKDF in the germline V gene (reference sequence). V shed 1 base and J shed 6 bases, with 9 bases lying between them. CDR3 protein: CATSRVREKTQYF. In DNA form, the CDR3 reads TGTGCCACCAGCAGAGTCAGGGAAAAGACCCAGTACTTC.

The table lists this clone with a count of one. The gene calls are TRBV19 and TRBJ1-1, with D perhaps TRBD1 (5 bases). The V and J ends lost 5 bases and 4 bases respectively, with 17 bases between them. Per germline, CDR1 LNHDA and CDR2 SQIVND (reference sequence). The CDR3 sequence is 15 residues long. The CDR3 loop is CASSLVSGLGTEAFF. The DNA of the CDR3 is TGTGCCAGTAGTCTCGTATCAGGGTTAGGCACTGAAGCTTTCTTT.

The rearrangement links TRBV6-2 or TRBV6-3 to TRBJ2-5, with TRBD2 identical over 10 bases. The CDR3 loop spans 19 amino acids. J gave up 1 base and V 4 bases, and 15 bases lay outside the gene matches. The V gene's germline CDR1 is MNHEY and CDR2 SVGEGT. The CDR3, as DNA: TGTGCCAGCAGTTCCTTTATTATAGCGGGGGGCCCATTCCAAGAGACCCAGTACTTC. Translating gives CASSSFIIAGGPFQETQYF.